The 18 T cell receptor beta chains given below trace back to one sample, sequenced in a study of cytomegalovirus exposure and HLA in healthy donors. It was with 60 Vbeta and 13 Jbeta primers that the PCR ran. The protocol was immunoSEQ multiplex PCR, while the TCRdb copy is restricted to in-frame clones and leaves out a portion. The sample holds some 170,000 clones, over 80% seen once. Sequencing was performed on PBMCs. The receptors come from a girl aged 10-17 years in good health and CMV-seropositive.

The CDR3 DNA reads TGTGCCAGCAGTTACTCATTATTTCCGCCGTCTGAGGGCTACACCTTC. Protein: CASSYSLFPPSEGYTF. The gene calls are TRBV6-5 and TRBJ1-2; no clear D. V was cut by 0 bases and J by 8 bases, with 19 bases left in between. The CDR3 consists of 16 residues. Germline values: CDR1 MNHEY, CDR2 SVGAGI.

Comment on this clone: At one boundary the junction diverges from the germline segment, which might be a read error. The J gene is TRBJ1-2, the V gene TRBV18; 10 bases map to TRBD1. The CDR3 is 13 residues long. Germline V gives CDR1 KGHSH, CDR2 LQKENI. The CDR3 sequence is CASSQTGGGGYPF. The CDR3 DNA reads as TGTGCCAGCTCACAGACAGGGGGCGGCGGCTACCCCTTC.

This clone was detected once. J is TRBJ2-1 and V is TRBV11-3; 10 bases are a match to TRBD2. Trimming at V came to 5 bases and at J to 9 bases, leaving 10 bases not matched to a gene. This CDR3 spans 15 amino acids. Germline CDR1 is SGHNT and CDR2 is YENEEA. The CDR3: CASSPIAGGIVEQFF. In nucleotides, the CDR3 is TGTGCCAGCAGCCCGATAGCGGGAGGAATAGTTGAGCAGTTCTTC.

The CDR3 loop reads CASRLLEEQYF. For the CDR3, the DNA is TGTGCCAGCAGACTATTGGAGGAGCAGTACTTC. The chain uses TRBV7-8 and TRBJ2-7; D is unresolved. The length of the CDR3 is 11 residues. Deletions cut 6 bases from V and 7 bases from J, with 10 bases between. Germline assignment: CDR1 SGHVS and CDR2 FQNEAQ.

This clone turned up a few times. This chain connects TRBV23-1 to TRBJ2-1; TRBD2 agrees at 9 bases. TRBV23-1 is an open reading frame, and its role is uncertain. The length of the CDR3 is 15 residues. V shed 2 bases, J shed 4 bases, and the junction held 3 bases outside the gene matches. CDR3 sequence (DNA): TGCGCCAGCAGTCAAGCGGGAGGGCCTTACAATGAGCAGTTCTTC. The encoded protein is CASSQAGGPYNEQFF.

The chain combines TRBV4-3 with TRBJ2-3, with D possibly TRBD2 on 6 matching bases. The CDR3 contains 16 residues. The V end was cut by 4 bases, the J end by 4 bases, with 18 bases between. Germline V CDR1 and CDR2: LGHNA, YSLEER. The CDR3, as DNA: TGCGCCAGCAGCCCCTCGGAAGGGCGGGGAGCAGATACGCAGTATTTT. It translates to CASSPSEGRGADTQYF.

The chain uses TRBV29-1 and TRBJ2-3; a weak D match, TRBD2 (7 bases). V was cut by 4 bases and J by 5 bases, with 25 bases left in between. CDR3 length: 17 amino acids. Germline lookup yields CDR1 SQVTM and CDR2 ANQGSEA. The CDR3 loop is CSVGGSMGSRGGDTQYF. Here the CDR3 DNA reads TGCAGCGTTGGGGGGTCGATGGGCTCAAGGGGGGGAGATACGCAGTATTTT.

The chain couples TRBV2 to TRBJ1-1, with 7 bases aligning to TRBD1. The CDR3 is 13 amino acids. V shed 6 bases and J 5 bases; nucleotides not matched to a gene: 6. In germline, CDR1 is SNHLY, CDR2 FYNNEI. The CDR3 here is CASRETGSTEAFF. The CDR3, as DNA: TGTGCCAGCAGAGAGACAGGGAGTACTGAAGCTTTCTTT.

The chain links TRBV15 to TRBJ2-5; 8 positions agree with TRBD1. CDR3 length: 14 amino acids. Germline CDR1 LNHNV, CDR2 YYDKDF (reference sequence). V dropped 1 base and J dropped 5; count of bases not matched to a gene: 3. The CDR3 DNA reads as TGTGCCACCAGCAGAGGACAGGGGTGGGAGACCCAGTACTTC. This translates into CATSRGQGWETQYF.

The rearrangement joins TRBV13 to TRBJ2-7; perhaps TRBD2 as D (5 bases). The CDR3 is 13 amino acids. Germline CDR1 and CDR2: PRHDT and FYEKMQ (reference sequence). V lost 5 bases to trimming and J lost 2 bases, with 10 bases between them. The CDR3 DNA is TGTGCCAGCAGCCCCGGGATTCCCTACGAGCAGTACTTC. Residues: CASSPGIPYEQYF.

The CDR3 reads CASSAGTGKAFF. In DNA form, the CDR3 reads TGTGCCAGCAGCGCTGGGACAGGGAAAGCTTTCTTT. The chain is built from TRBV7-2 and TRBJ1-1; 9 nucleotides agree with TRBD1. V shed 5 bases, J shed 9 bases, and the junction held 4 bases outside the gene matches. Germline CDR1 SGHTA, CDR2 FQGNSA. This CDR3 is built from 12 residues.

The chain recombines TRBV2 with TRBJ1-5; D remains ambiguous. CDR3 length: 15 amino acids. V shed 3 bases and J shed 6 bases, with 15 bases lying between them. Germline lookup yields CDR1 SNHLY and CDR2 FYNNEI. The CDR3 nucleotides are TGTGCCAGCAGTGAGGCCTCGACGGAGATTCAGCCCCAGCATTTT. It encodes CASSEASTEIQPQHF.

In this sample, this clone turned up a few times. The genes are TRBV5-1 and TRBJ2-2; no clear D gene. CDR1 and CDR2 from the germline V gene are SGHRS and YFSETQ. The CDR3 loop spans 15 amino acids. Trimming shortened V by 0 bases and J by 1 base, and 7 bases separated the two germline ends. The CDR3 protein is CASSLESGNTGELFF. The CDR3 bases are TGCGCCAGCAGCTTGGAGTCAGGGAACACCGGGGAGCTGTTTTTT.

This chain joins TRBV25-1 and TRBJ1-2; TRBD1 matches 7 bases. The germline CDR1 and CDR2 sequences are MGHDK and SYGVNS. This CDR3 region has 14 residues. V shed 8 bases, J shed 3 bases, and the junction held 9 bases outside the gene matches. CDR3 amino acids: CASGITGTDYGYTF. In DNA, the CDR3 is TGTGCCAGCGGGATTACCGGGACAGACTATGGCTACACCTTC.

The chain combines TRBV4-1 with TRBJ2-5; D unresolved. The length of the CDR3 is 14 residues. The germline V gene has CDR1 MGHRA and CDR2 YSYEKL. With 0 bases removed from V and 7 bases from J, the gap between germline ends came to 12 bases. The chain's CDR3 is CASSQDPVLVTQYF. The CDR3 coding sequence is TGCGCCAGCAGCCAAGATCCGGTTCTCGTGACCCAGTACTTC.

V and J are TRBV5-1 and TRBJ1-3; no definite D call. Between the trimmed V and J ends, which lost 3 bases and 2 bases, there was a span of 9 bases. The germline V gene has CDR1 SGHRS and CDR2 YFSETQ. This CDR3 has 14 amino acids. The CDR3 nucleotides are TGCGCCAGCAGCTCGACGGGTACTGGAAACACCATATATTTT. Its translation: CASSSTGTGNTIYF.

The CDR3 DNA reads as TGTGCCAGCAGTCATCGACAGAAGCCAAGACAAATGAACACTGAAGCTTTCTTT. As protein: CASSHRQKPRQMNTEAFF. The J gene is TRBJ1-1, the V gene TRBV28, with a tentative D call TRBD1 (5 bases). The ends were cut back, 5 bases at V and 0 bases at J, with 22 bases in the middle. The CDR3 runs 18 residues. Looked up from germline, CDR1 is MDHEN and CDR2 is SYDVKM.

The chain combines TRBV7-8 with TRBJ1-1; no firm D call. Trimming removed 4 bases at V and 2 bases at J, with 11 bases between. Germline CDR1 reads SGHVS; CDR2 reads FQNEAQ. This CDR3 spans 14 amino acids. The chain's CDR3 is CASSSGRTNTEAFF. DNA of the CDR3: TGTGCCAGCAGCTCCGGACGGACTAACACTGAAGCTTTCTTT. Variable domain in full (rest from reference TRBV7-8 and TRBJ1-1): GAGVSQSPRYKVAKRGQDVALRCDPISGHVSLFWYQQALGQGPEFLTYFQNEAQLDKSGLPSDRFFAERPEGSVSTLKIQRTQQEDSAVYLCASSSGRTNTEAFFGQGTRLTVV.